This T cell receptor beta chain was retrieved from a study of T-cell memory formation after mild COVID-19. TCRdb re-derived calls from the 5' RACE reads in MiXCR, one entry per CDR3 protein. Here the sample spans some 40,000 distinct CDR3 sequences, roughly 9.8% being singletons. The V end lost 3 bases, the J end lost 3 bases, and 12 bases lay between the germline ends. This CDR3 is 14 amino acids long. CDR1 SGHRS and CDR2 YFSETQ come from the germline V gene. The chain has TRBV5-1 and TRBJ1-2, with D possibly TRBD1 on 6 matching bases. The sequencing input was PBMCs or a T cell subset sorted from them (not recorded which). This clonotype originated in an adult woman who had mild COVID-19 (a few samples of this study predate the infection). Cell type and time point are not known. The CDR3 DNA sequence: TGCGCCAGCAGCTCCGAAACAGGGTACTATGGCTACACCTTC. Protein: CASSSETGYYGYTF. The full variable domain, rest sourced from reference TRBV5-1 and TRBJ1-2, is KAGVTQTPRYLIKTRGQQVTLSCSPISGHRSVSWYQQTPGQGLQFLFEYFSETQRNKGNFPGRFSGRQFSNSRSEMNVSTLELGDSALYLCASSSETGYYGYTFGSGTRLTVV.